The 19 T cell receptor beta chains below come from one sample, sequenced in a study of graft-versus-host responses after intestinal transplantation. Generated by immunoSEQ multiplex PCR, the TCRdb table keeps only in-frame clones and is missing some. Of some 120,000 clones listed, approximately 93% were seen once; the top ten hold under 1.5%. These TCRs' antigens remain unknown. The sequencing used unstimulated CD8+ T cells sorted from spleen or lymph node cells, collected before transplant. Receptors were obtained from a human donor who was the organ donor for an intestinal transplant.

The chain couples TRBV9 to TRBJ2-2; the D is unclear. Germline V lookup: CDR1 SGDLS, CDR2 YYNGEE. Trimming left V 2 bases short and J 1 base short, with 6 bases between. CDR3 length: 14 residues. In DNA form, the CDR3 reads TGTGCCAGCAGCGTTTGGGAGAACACCGGGGAGCTGTTTTTT. It encodes CASSVWENTGELFF.

This chain uses TRBV6-1 with TRBJ2-7; TRBD1 is a possible D gene (6 bases). CDR1 MNHNS and CDR2 SASEGT come from the germline V gene. With 6 bases removed from V and 2 bases from J, the gap between germline ends came to 8 bases. The CDR3 covers 12 residues. Here the CDR3 reads CASRDRAYEQYF. As DNA, the CDR3 is TGTGCCAGCAGGGACAGAGCCTACGAGCAGTACTTC.

The V gene is TRBV4-1, the J gene TRBJ1-3; no clear D. Trimming took off 0 bases at V and 0 bases at J, with 6 bases between the two ends. The CDR3 consists of 15 residues. Germline V gene data show CDR1 as MGHRA and CDR2 as YSYEKL. The CDR3 is CASSQERISGNTIYF. In nucleotides, the CDR3 is TGCGCCAGCAGCCAAGAGAGAATCTCTGGAAACACCATATATTTT.

The chain's CDR3 is CASSVATQASTDTQYF. The CDR3 DNA is TGTGCCAGCAGCGTAGCTACGCAGGCTAGCACAGATACGCAGTATTTT. V usage is TRBV9 and J usage is TRBJ2-3; D gene unclear. The germline gives CDR1 SGDLS, CDR2 YYNGEE. There are 16 residues in the CDR3. Deletions cut 0 bases from V and 0 bases from J, with 11 bases between.

J is TRBJ2-5 and V is TRBV11-3; D is unresolved. The V end lost 5 bases, the J end lost 2 bases, and 9 bases lay between the germline ends. This CDR3 is 13 amino acids long. Germline CDR1 SGHNT, CDR2 YENEEA. CDR3 in DNA: TGTGCCAGCAGCGCAGACGGGCAAGAGACCCAGTACTTC. This translates into CASSADGQETQYF.

This chain connects TRBV4-1 to TRBJ1-1; D is unresolved. Looked up from germline, CDR1 is MGHRA and CDR2 is YSYEKL. V lost 0 bases and J lost 6, with 8 bases in between. This CDR3 is built from 13 residues. The CDR3 nucleotides read TGCGCCAGCAGCCAAGATCCAGTCCCTGAAGCTTTCTTT. As protein: CASSQDPVPEAFF.

The V call is TRBV19, the J call TRBJ2-1; D remains ambiguous. V lost 6 bases to trimming and J lost 3 bases, with 18 bases between them. CDR3 length equals 16 residues. Germline V gene data show CDR1 as LNHDA and CDR2 as SQIVND (reference sequence). Here the CDR3 reads CASSPAWAVVYNEQFF. CDR3 bases: TGTGCCAGTAGCCCGGCGTGGGCAGTCGTCTACAATGAGCAGTTCTTC.

The chain's CDR3 is CASVQGLAPETQYF. The CDR3 DNA reads TGTGCTAGTGTTCAAGGACTAGCCCCAGAGACCCAGTACTTC. The rearrangement joins TRBV12-5 to TRBJ2-5; 8 bases are a match to TRBD2. The CDR3 loop spans 14 amino acids. The V and J ends lost 7 bases and 4 bases, in that order; junction bases with no gene match: 8. Germline V CDR1 and CDR2: LGHNT, FRNRAP.

The V and J genes are TRBV14 and TRBJ2-1, with a weak D call TRBD2 (5 bases). The CDR3 totals 12 residues. CDR1 is SGHDN and CDR2 is FVKESK in the germline V gene. V lost 6 bases, J lost 10 bases, and 13 bases lay in between. The CDR3 here is CASSPTPGEQFF. The CDR3 bases are TGTGCCAGCAGTCCCACGCCGGGGGAGCAGTTCTTC.

This rearrangement joins TRBV7-9 to TRBJ2-3; 8 nucleotides line up with TRBD2. This CDR3 contains 17 residues. The V gene's germline CDR1 is SEHNR and CDR2 FQNEAQ (reference sequence). J lost 1 base, V lost 3 bases, and 9 bases had no gene match. The CDR3 region is CASSFRSGLGRTDTQYF. In DNA form, the CDR3 reads TGTGCCAGCAGCTTCCGATCGGGACTAGGCCGCACAGATACGCAGTATTTT.

This clone was recorded only once. For the CDR3, the DNA is TGCAGCGTTGACGGACTAGCGGGAGTCTACGAGCAGTACTTC. Amino acids: CSVDGLAGVYEQYF. The chain joins TRBV29-1 to TRBJ2-7; 13 bases are shared with TRBD2. V lost 3 bases and J lost 3; bases outside the gene matches: 2. Germline CDR1 reads SQVTM; CDR2 reads ANQGSEA. The CDR3 contains 14 residues.

The chain is built from TRBV2 and TRBJ1-2; D is undetermined. V dropped 7 bases and J dropped 4 bases, with 10 bases sitting between them. The CDR3 is made up of 12 amino acids. Germline V gene data show CDR1 as SNHLY and CDR2 as FYNNEI. The CDR3 DNA reads as TGTGCCAGCACGGGCAGGTCCTATGGCTACACCTTC. The encoded protein is CASTGRSYGYTF.

V and J are TRBV2 and TRBJ2-1, with D maybe TRBD2 (6 bases). This CDR3 has 13 amino acids. With 8 bases removed from V and 5 bases from J, the gap between germline ends came to 13 bases. Germline assignment: CDR1 SNHLY and CDR2 FYNNEI. The CDR3 protein is CASSGTPDNEQFF. The CDR3, as DNA: TGTGCCAGCTCCGGGACTCCCGACAATGAGCAGTTCTTC.

The rearrangement links TRBV7-9 to TRBJ2-3; perhaps TRBD1 as D (5 bases). Germline CDR1 is SEHNR and CDR2 is FQNEAQ (reference sequence). CDR3 length: 15 amino acids. Trimming pared 5 bases from V and 1 base from J, leaving 13 bases between. Here the CDR3 DNA reads TGTGCCAGCAGCCGGACGACAGTAGGCACAGATACGCAGTATTTT. It encodes CASSRTTVGTDTQYF.

This sequence joins TRBV28 and TRBJ1-2; D is perhaps TRBD1 (6 bases). The CDR3 spans 15 residues. Germline V lookup: CDR1 MDHEN, CDR2 SYDVKM. Trimming cost V 2 bases and J 4 bases, with 14 bases left between them. The CDR3 nucleotides are TGTGCCAGCAGTTTAGTGGGGGGGGCAGCCTATGGCTACACCTTC. It codes for CASSLVGGAAYGYTF.

The chain employs TRBV27 and TRBJ1-5, with 9 bases aligning to TRBD1. The germline CDR1 and CDR2 sequences are MNHEY and SMNVEV (reference sequence). The CDR3 contains 16 residues. V lost 4 bases to trimming and J lost 0 bases; unmatched junction nucleotides: 4. In nucleotides, the CDR3 is TGTGCCAGCAGTTCCGGGACAGGGATTAGCAATCAGCCCCAGCATTTT. It translates to CASSSGTGISNQPQHF.

The genes are TRBV2 and TRBJ1-4; a weak D match, TRBD1 (6 bases). Trimming removed 8 bases at V and 11 bases at J, with 12 bases between. Germline V CDR1 and CDR2: SNHLY, FYNNEI. This CDR3 has 11 residues. The CDR3 nucleotides read TGTGCCAGCGGGAGGGGGGAGAAACTGTTTTTT. This sequence encodes CASGRGEKLFF.

The chain combines TRBV6-6 with TRBJ2-7; no clear D gene. Germline V gives CDR1 MNHNY, CDR2 SVGAGI (reference sequence). This CDR3 contains 15 residues. V lost 2 bases, J lost 1 base, and 12 bases lay in between. The CDR3 loop reads CASSYVGGRSYEQYF. Here the CDR3 DNA reads TGTGCCAGCAGTTACGTCGGTGGCAGATCCTACGAGCAGTACTTC.

This sequence joins TRBV2 and TRBJ1-5; 9 nucleotides line up with TRBD1. J was trimmed by 3 bases and V by 6 bases; bases with no gene match: 9. Germline-derived CDR1 and CDR2 are SNHLY and FYNNEI. The CDR3 is made up of 16 amino acids. CDR3 sequence (DNA): TGTGCCAGCAGAGACTTGGGACAGGGAACCAATCAGCCCCAGCATTTT. It is translated as CASRDLGQGTNQPQHF.